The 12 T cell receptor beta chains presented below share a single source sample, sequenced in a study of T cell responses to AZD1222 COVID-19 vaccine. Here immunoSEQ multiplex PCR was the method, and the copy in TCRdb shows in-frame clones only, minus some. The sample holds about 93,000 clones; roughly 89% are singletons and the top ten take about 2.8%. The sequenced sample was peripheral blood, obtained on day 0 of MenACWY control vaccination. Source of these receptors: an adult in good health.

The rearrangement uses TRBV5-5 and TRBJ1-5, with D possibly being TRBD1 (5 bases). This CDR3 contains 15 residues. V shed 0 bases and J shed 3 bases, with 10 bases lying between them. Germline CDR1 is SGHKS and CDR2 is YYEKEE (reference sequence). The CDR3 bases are TGTGCCAGCAGCTTGGGGGGCAGGAACAATCAGCCCCAGCATTTT. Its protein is CASSLGGRNNQPQHF.

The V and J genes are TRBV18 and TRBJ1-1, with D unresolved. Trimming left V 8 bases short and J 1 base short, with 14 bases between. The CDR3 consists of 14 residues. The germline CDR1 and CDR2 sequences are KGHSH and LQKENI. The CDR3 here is CASTVSVENTEAFF. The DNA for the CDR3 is TGTGCCAGCACCGTTTCGGTTGAGAACACTGAAGCTTTCTTT.

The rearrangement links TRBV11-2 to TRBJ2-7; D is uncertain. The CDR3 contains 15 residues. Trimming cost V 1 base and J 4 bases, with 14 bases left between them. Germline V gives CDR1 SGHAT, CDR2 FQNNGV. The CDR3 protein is CASSLGAGPSYEQYF. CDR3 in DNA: TGTGCCAGCAGCTTAGGGGCAGGCCCCTCATACGAGCAGTACTTC. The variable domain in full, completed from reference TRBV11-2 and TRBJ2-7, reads EAGVAQSPRYKIIEKRQSVAFWCNPISGHATLYWYQQILGQGPKLLIQFQNNGVVDDSQLPKDRFSAERLKGVDSTLKIQPAKLEDSAVYLCASSLGAGPSYEQYFGPGTRLTVT.

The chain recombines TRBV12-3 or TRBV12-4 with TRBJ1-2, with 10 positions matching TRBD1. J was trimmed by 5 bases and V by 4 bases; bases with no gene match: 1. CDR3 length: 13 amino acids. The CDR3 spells CASSWGQGYGYTF. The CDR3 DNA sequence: TGTGCCAGCAGTTGGGGACAGGGGTATGGCTACACCTTC.

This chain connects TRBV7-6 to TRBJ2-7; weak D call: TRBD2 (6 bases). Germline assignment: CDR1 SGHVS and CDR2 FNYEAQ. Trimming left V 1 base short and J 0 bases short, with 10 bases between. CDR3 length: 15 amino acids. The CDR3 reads CASSLDRGFSYEQYF. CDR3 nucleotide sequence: TGTGCCAGCAGCTTAGACCGGGGGTTCTCCTACGAGCAGTACTTC.

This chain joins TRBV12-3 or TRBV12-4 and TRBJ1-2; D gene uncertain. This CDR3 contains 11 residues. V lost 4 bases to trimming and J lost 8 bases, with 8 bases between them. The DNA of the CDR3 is TGTGCCAGCAGTTACACAAAAGGCTACACCTTC. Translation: CASSYTKGYTF.

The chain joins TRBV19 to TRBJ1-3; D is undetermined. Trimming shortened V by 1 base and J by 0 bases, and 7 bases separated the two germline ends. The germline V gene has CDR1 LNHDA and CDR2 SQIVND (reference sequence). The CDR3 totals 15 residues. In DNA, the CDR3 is TGTGCCAGTAGTATAGGTGCTGCCTCTGGAAACACCATATATTTT. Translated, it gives CASSIGAASGNTIYF.

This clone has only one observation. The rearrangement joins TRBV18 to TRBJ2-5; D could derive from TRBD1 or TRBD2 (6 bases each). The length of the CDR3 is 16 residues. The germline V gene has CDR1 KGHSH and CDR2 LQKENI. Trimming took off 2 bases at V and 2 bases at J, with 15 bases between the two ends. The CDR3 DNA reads TGTGCCAGCTCACCATTTTCGGGGGCGACGCAAGAGACCCAGTACTTC. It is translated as CASSPFSGATQETQYF.

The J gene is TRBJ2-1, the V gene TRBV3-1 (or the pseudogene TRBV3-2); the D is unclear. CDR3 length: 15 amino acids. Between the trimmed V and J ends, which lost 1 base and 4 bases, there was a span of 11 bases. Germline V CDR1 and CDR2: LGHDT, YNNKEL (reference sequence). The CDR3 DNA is TGTGCCAGCAGCCAAGCACCCAGCCCTTACAATGAGCAGTTCTTC. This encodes CASSQAPSPYNEQFF.

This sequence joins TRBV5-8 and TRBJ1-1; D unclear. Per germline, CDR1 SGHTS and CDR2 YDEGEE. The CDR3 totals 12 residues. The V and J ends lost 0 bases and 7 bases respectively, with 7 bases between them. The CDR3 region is CASSLAPNEAFF. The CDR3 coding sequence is TGTGCCAGCAGCTTGGCCCCCAATGAAGCTTTCTTT.

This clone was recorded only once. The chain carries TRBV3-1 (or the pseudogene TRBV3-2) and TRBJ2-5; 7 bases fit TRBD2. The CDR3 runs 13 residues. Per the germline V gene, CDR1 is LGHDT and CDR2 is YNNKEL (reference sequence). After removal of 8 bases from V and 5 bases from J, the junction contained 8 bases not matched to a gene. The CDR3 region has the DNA TGTGCCAGCGGAACGGGGGGACGGGAGACCCAGTACTTC. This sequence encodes CASGTGGRETQYF.

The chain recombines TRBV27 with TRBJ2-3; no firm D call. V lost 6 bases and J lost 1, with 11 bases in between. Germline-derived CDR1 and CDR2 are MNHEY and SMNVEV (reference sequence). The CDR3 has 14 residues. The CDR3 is CASSHQDGTDTQYF. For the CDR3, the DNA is TGTGCCAGCAGCCACCAGGACGGCACAGATACGCAGTATTTT.